What follows is one T cell receptor (beta chain) and its context. Its target is not known. Repertoires were generated with immunoSEQ multiplex PCR, while TCRdb's copy carries only in-frame clones and drops some. This sample has some 100,000 clones, with under 90% found just once. The record originates from a study of OX40 agonist ivuxolimab in advanced cancers. Study overall: Ivuxolimab, an antibody that agonizes OX40 (CD134), was administered to the patients. Hepatocellular carcinoma, melanoma, renal cell or head and neck cancer occurred in dose-escalation patients.

Between the trimmed V and J ends, which lost 5 bases and 4 bases, there was a span of 16 bases. Germline lookup yields CDR1 SGHRS and CDR2 YFSETQ. This CDR3 has 15 residues. Findings and limits, study-wide: Expanded clones were, on average, more numerous among CD8+ T cells than CD4+. Some nonresponders additionally presented with little normalized T-cell clonal expansion.

The clonotype was recovered from an adult with an advanced solid tumor such as melanoma, head and neck, liver or kidney cancer. Sequenced material: CD4+ or CD8+ T cells sorted from blood, taken in a trial of the OX40 agonist ivuxolimab. The chain employs TRBV5-1 and TRBJ1-5, with D perhaps TRBD1 (5 bases). Here the CDR3 DNA reads TGCGCCAGCAGGATTGAGGCAGGGAATAATCAGCCCCAGCATTTT. It codes for CASRIEAGNNQPQHF.